The source of this T cell receptor (beta chain) is a study of beta chain features in type 1 diabetes. The study reverse transcribed the entire isolated RNA, so it sequenced expressed TCRB transcripts. Clones were sequenced by immunoSEQ multiplex PCR, and TCRdb holds only the in-frame ones, with some missing. The sample holds around 140,000 clones; 9% are singletons and the top ten take approximately 0.7%. Broader study findings: Reduced insertions and increased deletions marked VDJ junctions in type 1 diabetes patients. Moderate yet significant TCRB CDR3 shortening was seen in Type 1 diabetes patients in all four CD4+ subsets.

This clone was counted many times. Its cognate antigen is unknown. Based on CD45RO/CCR7/CD25/CD127/CD95/CD27, CD4+ regulatory, stem cell-like memory, naive and central memory cells were sorted. The CDR3 is made up of 13 amino acids. Trimming cost V 1 base and J 5 bases, with 7 bases left between them. Germline CDR1 LNHNV, CDR2 YYDKDF (reference sequence). Specimen: central memory CD4+ T cells from blood. The source is a man in his thirties or forties with type 1 diabetes. The J gene is TRBJ2-3, the V gene TRBV15; perhaps TRBD2 as D (5 bases). This CDR3 reads CATSRGGEDTQYF. The CDR3 coding sequence is TGTGCCACCAGCAGAGGGGGAGAAGATACGCAGTATTTT. The full variable domain, completed using reference TRBV15 and TRBJ2-3, is DAMVIQNPRYQVTQFGKPVTLSCSQTLNHNVMYWYQQKSSQAPKLLFHYYDKDFNNEADTPDNFQSRRPNTSFCFLDIRSPGLGDTAMYLCATSRGGEDTQYFGPGTRLTVL.